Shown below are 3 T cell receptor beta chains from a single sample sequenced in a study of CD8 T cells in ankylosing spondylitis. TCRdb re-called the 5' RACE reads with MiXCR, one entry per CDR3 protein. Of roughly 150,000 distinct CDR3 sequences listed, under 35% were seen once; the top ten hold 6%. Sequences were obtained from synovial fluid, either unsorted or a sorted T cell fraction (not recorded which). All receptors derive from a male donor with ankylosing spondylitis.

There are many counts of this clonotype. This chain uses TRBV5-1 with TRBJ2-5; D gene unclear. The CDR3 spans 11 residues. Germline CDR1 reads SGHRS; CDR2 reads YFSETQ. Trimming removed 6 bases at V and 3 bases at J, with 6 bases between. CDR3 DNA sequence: TGCGCCAGCAAGAATAAAGAGACCCAGTACTTC. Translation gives CASKNKETQYF.

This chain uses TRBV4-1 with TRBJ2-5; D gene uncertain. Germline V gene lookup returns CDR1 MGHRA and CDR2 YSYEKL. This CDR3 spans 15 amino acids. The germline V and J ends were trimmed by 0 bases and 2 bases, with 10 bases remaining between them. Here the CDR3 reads CASSQDVGRQETQYF. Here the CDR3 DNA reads TGCGCCAGCAGCCAAGATGTAGGCCGTCAAGAGACCCAGTACTTC.

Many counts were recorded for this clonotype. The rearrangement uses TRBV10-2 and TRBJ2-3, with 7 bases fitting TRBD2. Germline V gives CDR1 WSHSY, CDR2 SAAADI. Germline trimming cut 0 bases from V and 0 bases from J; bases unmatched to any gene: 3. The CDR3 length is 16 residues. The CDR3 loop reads CASSESKRGSTDTQYF. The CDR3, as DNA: TGCGCCAGCAGTGAGTCTAAGCGGGGAAGCACAGATACGCAGTATTTT.